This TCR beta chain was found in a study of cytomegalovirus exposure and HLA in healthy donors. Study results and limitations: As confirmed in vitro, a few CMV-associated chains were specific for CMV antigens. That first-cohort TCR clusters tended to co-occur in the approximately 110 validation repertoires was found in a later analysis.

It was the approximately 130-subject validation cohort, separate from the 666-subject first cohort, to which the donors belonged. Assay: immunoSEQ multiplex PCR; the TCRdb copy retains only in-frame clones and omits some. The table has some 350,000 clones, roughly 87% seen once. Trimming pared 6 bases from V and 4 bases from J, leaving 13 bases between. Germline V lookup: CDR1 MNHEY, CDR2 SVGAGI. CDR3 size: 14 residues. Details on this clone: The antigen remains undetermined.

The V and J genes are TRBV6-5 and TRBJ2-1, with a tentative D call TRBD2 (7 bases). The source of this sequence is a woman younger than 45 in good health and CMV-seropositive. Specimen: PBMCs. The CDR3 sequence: CASRGRGRYNEQFF. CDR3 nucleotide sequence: TGTGCCAGCAGGGGGCGGGGGCGATACAATGAGCAGTTCTTC.